Shown below are 28 T cell receptor beta chains from a single sample sequenced in a study of multiple sclerosis patients with progressive multifocal leukoencephalopathy. The data were produced by immunoSEQ multiplex PCR, yet TCRdb's version contains in-frame clones alone and is incomplete. The data contain 29,000 or so clones, nearly 90% of them singletons. As to time point: five to six months of natalizumab therapy. The source was PBMCs, collected from a patient treated with natalizumab. Every receptor here comes from a human donor with multiple sclerosis.

In this sample, this clone turned up a few times. V usage is TRBV29-1 and J usage is TRBJ2-7, with D hard to call. Trimming pared 4 bases from V and 0 bases from J, leaving 13 bases between. The V gene's germline CDR1 is SQVTM and CDR2 ANQGSEA. The CDR3 length is 14 residues. The CDR3 DNA is TGCAGCGTTGCCCCCCGGGTAAGCTCCTACGAGCAGTACTTC. Translating it yields CSVAPRVSSYEQYF.

V gene TRBV4-3 combines with J gene TRBJ1-4; D is perhaps TRBD1 (6 bases). Germline-derived CDR1 and CDR2 are LGHNA and YSLEER. With 0 bases removed from V and 5 bases from J, the gap between germline ends came to 10 bases. This CDR3 region has 15 residues. In DNA, the CDR3 is TGCGCCAGCAGCCAAGATTGGGGACACAATGAAAAACTGTTTTTT. Encoded protein: CASSQDWGHNEKLFF.

The CDR3 loop reads CASSLEGQWEKLFF. The DNA for the CDR3 is TGTGCCAGCAGCTTAGAGGGTCAGTGGGAAAAACTGTTTTTT. The chain has TRBV7-9 and TRBJ1-4; D not certain. Germline lookup yields CDR1 SEHNR and CDR2 FQNEAQ (reference sequence). The V and J ends lost 1 base and 8 bases respectively, with 11 bases between them. The CDR3 totals 14 residues. Drawing the rest from reference TRBV7-9 and TRBJ1-4, the complete variable domain is DTGVSQNPRHKITKRGQNVTFRCDPISEHNRLYWYRQTLGQGPEFLTYFQNEAQLEKSRLLSDRFSAERPKGSFSTLEIQRTEQGDSAMYLCASSLEGQWEKLFFGSGTQLSVL.

Notes on this clone: One junction end does not reproduce the germline sequence, and a read error may be involved. The V and J genes are TRBV7-7 and TRBJ2-3; 7 bases are a match to TRBD2. The CDR3 is made up of 15 amino acids. Looked up from germline, CDR1 is SSHAT and CDR2 is FNYEAQ (reference sequence). The CDR3 sequence: CASSSGGSGTDTQYF. CDR3 bases: TGTGCTAGCAGCTCCGGGGGGAGCGGGACAGATACGCAGTATTTT. The whole variable domain, remainder taken from reference TRBV7-7 and TRBJ2-3, is GAGVSQSPRYKVTKRGQDVTLRCDPISSHATLYWYQQALGQGPEFLTYFNYEAQPDKSGLPSDRFSAERPEGSISTLTIQRTEQRDSAMYRCASSSGGSGTDTQYFGPGTRLTVL.

The chain employs TRBV11-2 and TRBJ2-3; 13 bases are a match to TRBD2. Germline CDR1 SGHAT, CDR2 FQNNGV. Germline trimming cut 4 bases from V and 6 bases from J; bases unmatched to any gene: 10. The CDR3 covers 17 residues. The chain's CDR3 is CASSSGTSGTGGDTQYF. The CDR3 DNA is TGTGCCAGCAGCTCCGGGACTAGCGGGACCGGGGGGGATACGCAGTATTTT.

This clone was seen more than once but under ten times. J is TRBJ2-2 and V is TRBV5-5; D could derive from TRBD1 or TRBD2 (5 bases each). The CDR3 length is 16 residues. The ends were cut back, 1 base at V and 4 bases at J, with 14 bases in the middle. The germline V gene has CDR1 SGHKS and CDR2 YYEKEE (reference sequence). This CDR3 reads CASSLNGGAATGELFF. CDR3 nucleotide sequence: TGTGCCAGCAGCTTGAATGGGGGTGCGGCCACCGGGGAGCTGTTTTTT.

The J gene is TRBJ2-2, the V gene TRBV4-3; TRBD1 agrees at 7 bases. CDR1 is LGHNA and CDR2 is YSLEER in the germline V gene. With 8 bases clipped from V and 0 bases from J, the junction kept 6 bases outside the gene matches. The CDR3 contains 15 residues. CDR3 nucleotides: TGCGCCAGCCGGACAGGATCTACGAACACCGGGGAGCTGTTTTTT. Protein product: CASRTGSTNTGELFF.

Concerning this clone itself: Other nucleotide sequences from this sample produce the same CDR3. The V and J genes are TRBV29-1 and TRBJ1-2, with 8 bases that match TRBD1. The CDR3 runs 15 residues. Unmatched junction bases numbered 8, after V lost 0 bases and J lost 5 bases. Germline assignment: CDR1 SQVTM and CDR2 ANQGSEA. The CDR3 reads CSVEDGGRGQYGYTF. DNA of the CDR3: TGCAGCGTTGAAGATGGCGGCAGGGGGCAATATGGCTACACCTTC.

This chain uses TRBV5-1 with TRBJ1-1; D uncertain. The CDR3 is made up of 13 amino acids. In germline, CDR1 is SGHRS, CDR2 YFSETQ. Trimming left V 1 base short and J 1 base short, with 5 bases between. The CDR3 DNA reads TGCGCCAGCAGCTTGCGGGGGAACACTGAAGCTTTCTTT. Translating gives CASSLRGNTEAFF.

V is TRBV12-5 and J is TRBJ1-5, with D maybe TRBD1 (5 bases). V was pared by 5 bases and J by 1 base, with 15 bases between. The CDR3 length is 16 residues. In germline, CDR1 is LGHNT, CDR2 FRNRAP. CDR3 in amino acids: CASGPPMGGSNQPQHF. The CDR3 nucleotides are TGTGCTAGTGGTCCCCCTATGGGGGGGAGCAATCAGCCCCAGCATTTT.

J is TRBJ2-2 and V is TRBV27; D ambiguous. Germline V lookup: CDR1 MNHEY, CDR2 SMNVEV (reference sequence). This CDR3 comprises 15 residues. The ends were cut back, 7 bases at V and 7 bases at J, with 19 bases in the middle. CDR3 loop: CASKSGQAASGELFF. DNA of the CDR3: TGTGCCAGCAAGTCGGGTCAGGCGGCCAGCGGGGAGCTGTTTTTT.

The chain has TRBV28 and TRBJ2-1; D gene ambiguous. This CDR3 is 15 amino acids long. The ends were cut back, 1 base at V and 0 bases at J, with 7 bases in the middle. CDR1 and CDR2 from the germline V gene are MDHEN and SYDVKM. The CDR3 spells CASSLSPPSYNEQFF. CDR3 DNA sequence: TGTGCCAGCAGTTTATCCCCGCCCTCCTACAATGAGCAGTTCTTC. Variable domain in full (rest from reference TRBV28 and TRBJ2-1): DVKVTQSSRYLVKRTGEKVFLECVQDMDHENMFWYRQDPGLGLRLIYFSYDVKMKEKGDIPEGYSVSREKKERFSLILESASTNQTSMYLCASSLSPPSYNEQFFGPGTRLTVL.

V and J are TRBV2 and TRBJ2-7; weak D call: TRBD2 (5 bases). This CDR3 comprises 15 residues. CDR1 SNHLY and CDR2 FYNNEI come from the germline V gene. The V gene lost 0 bases and the J gene lost 2 bases, with 11 bases spanning the gap. CDR3 DNA: TGTGCCAGCAGTGAAGCAGGGCGGGCAGCCTACGAGCAGTACTTC. The encoded protein is CASSEAGRAAYEQYF.

CDR3 bases: TGTGCCAGCAGCCGAGGCAATCAGCCCCAGCATTTT. Translated: CASSRGNQPQHF. The rearrangement joins TRBV7-2 to TRBJ1-5; D uncertain. CDR3 size: 12 residues. Germline loops: CDR1 SGHTA, CDR2 FQGNSA. V lost 5 bases, J lost 2 bases, and 4 bases lay in between.

V is TRBV28 and J is TRBJ2-1, with 7 bases identical to TRBD2. Germline loops: CDR1 MDHEN, CDR2 SYDVKM. This CDR3 has 17 amino acids. Trimming at V came to 1 base and at J to 0 bases, leaving 6 bases not matched to a gene. The CDR3 is CASSLLASGVSYNEQFF. CDR3 DNA sequence: TGTGCCAGCAGTTTATTGGCTAGCGGCGTCTCCTACAATGAGCAGTTCTTC.

The chain links TRBV7-9 to TRBJ2-7, with TRBD1 matching over 9 bases. The ends lost 5 bases at V and 5 bases at J; junction bases unmatched: 7. CDR3 length: 14 amino acids. Germline values: CDR1 SEHNR, CDR2 FQNEAQ (reference sequence). CDR3 in amino acids: CASSRAGQGHEQYF. In DNA, the CDR3 is TGTGCCAGCAGCCGGGCGGGACAGGGACACGAGCAGTACTTC.

The rearrangement joins TRBV10-3 to TRBJ1-1; tentative D call: TRBD1 (6 bases). This CDR3 has 13 residues. Trimming stripped 10 bases from V and 2 bases from J, with 14 bases between. Germline V lookup: CDR1 ENHRY, CDR2 SYGVKD. In DNA, the CDR3 is TGTGCCACAGCCTGGACAGATAACACTGAAGCTTTCTTT. It encodes CATAWTDNTEAFF.

This clone turned up a few times. The V gene is TRBV28, the J gene TRBJ2-3; weak D call: TRBD2 (7 bases). The CDR3 contains 13 residues. CDR1 and CDR2 from the germline V gene are MDHEN and SYDVKM. Trimming took off 9 bases at V and 1 base at J, with 11 bases between the two ends. This CDR3 reads CASEGGGTDTQYF. The CDR3 nucleotides are TGTGCCAGTGAGGGGGGGGGCACAGATACGCAGTATTTT.

This chain joins TRBV28 and TRBJ1-2; D may be TRBD1 (5 bases). Germline V lookup: CDR1 MDHEN, CDR2 SYDVKM. The CDR3 spans 18 residues. Deletions cut 5 bases from V and 3 bases from J, with 25 bases between. CDR3 sequence reads: CASSPPRQPGPYHYGYTF. DNA of the CDR3: TGTGCCAGCAGTCCCCCCCGACAACCGGGACCTTACCACTATGGCTACACCTTC.

This sequence joins TRBV9 and TRBJ2-7; 7 bases map to TRBD1. The germline V gene encodes CDR1 SGDLS and CDR2 YYNGEE. V was clipped by 0 bases and J by 3 bases; unmatched bases: 6. The CDR3 sequence is 15 residues long. The CDR3 reads CASSVGQGHGYEQYF. DNA of the CDR3: TGTGCCAGCAGCGTAGGACAGGGACACGGCTACGAGCAGTACTTC. Supplemented by reference TRBV9 and TRBJ2-7, the full variable domain reads DSGVTQTPKHLITATGQRVTLRCSPRSGDLSVYWYQQSLDQGLQFLIQYYNGEERAKGNILERFSAQQFPDLHSELNLSSLELGDSALYFCASSVGQGHGYEQYFGPGTRLTVT.

This chain joins TRBV28 and TRBJ2-7, with D hard to call. Germline CDR1 MDHEN, CDR2 SYDVKM. CDR3 length: 12 amino acids. V was cut by 6 bases and J by 4 bases, with 10 bases left in between. The CDR3 loop is CASSRKGYEQYF. CDR3 DNA: TGTGCCAGCAGCCGAAAAGGGTACGAGCAGTACTTC.

The chain couples TRBV27 to TRBJ1-1, with D unclear. This CDR3 has 13 residues. Germline V CDR1 and CDR2: MNHEY, SMNVEV (reference sequence). V shed 9 bases and J shed 7 bases, with 18 bases lying between them. CDR3 DNA sequence: TGTGCCAGTTCTAGTCGCACGGGCCTTGAAGCTTTCTTT. Translation: CASSSRTGLEAFF.

The J gene is TRBJ1-2, the V gene TRBV6-6; the D gene is possibly TRBD1 (5 bases). Trimming cost V 2 bases and J 2 bases, with 15 bases left between them. The CDR3 covers 16 residues. Germline V gene lookup returns CDR1 MNHNY and CDR2 SVGAGI (reference sequence). CDR3 protein: CASSYPGHLPNYGYTF. The CDR3 region has the DNA TGTGCCAGCAGTTACCCAGGGCACCTACCGAACTATGGCTACACCTTC.

The rearrangement links TRBV11-2 to TRBJ1-6; no definite D call. CDR3 length: 14 residues. Trimming removed 0 bases from V and 9 bases from J, with 9 bases in between. Germline V gene data show CDR1 as SGHAT and CDR2 as FQNNGV. CDR3 protein: CASSLELYRSPLHF. Here the CDR3 DNA reads TGTGCCAGCAGCTTAGAATTGTATCGTTCACCCCTCCACTTT.

As to this clone: The identical CDR3 is also encoded by other nucleotide sequences in the sample. J is TRBJ1-1 and V is TRBV27, with D possibly TRBD1 on 5 matching bases. Trimming took 2 bases from V and 5 from J, leaving 9 bases between them. This CDR3 comprises 13 residues. CDR1 is MNHEY, CDR2 SMNVEV, per germline (reference sequence). The CDR3 is CASSLRGWTEAFF. In DNA, the CDR3 is TGTGCCAGCAGTTTAAGGGGTTGGACTGAAGCTTTCTTT.

The rearrangement links TRBV7-2 to TRBJ1-4, with a weak D call TRBD1 (6 bases). V lost 2 bases to trimming and J lost 5 bases, with 12 bases between them. Germline V gene sequence: CDR1 SGHTA, CDR2 FQGNSA. The CDR3 has 15 residues. The CDR3: CASSLPGAGNEKLFF. CDR3 DNA sequence: TGTGCCAGCAGCTTACCGGGGGCGGGAAATGAAAAACTGTTTTTT.

This chain links TRBV9 with TRBJ2-7, with TRBD2 identical over 10 bases. Germline assignment: CDR1 SGDLS and CDR2 YYNGEE. V lost 4 bases and J lost 3; bases outside the gene matches: 4. The CDR3 runs 14 residues. This CDR3 reads CASSTGTSVYEQYF. The CDR3 coding sequence is TGTGCCAGCAGCACCGGGACTAGCGTCTACGAGCAGTACTTC. Full variable domain (missing parts from reference TRBV9 and TRBJ2-7): DSGVTQTPKHLITATGQRVTLRCSPRSGDLSVYWYQQSLDQGLQFLIQYYNGEERAKGNILERFSAQQFPDLHSELNLSSLELGDSALYFCASSTGTSVYEQYFGPGTRLTVT.

As DNA, the CDR3 is TGTGCCAGCAGCCCACCCATTGCGAGCGGGAGGGAGGAAGATACGCAGTATTTT. This codes for CASSPPIASGREEDTQYF. The chain recombines TRBV28 with TRBJ2-3, with TRBD2 matching 10 bases. The CDR3 spans 18 residues. J was trimmed by 5 bases and V by 6 bases; bases with no gene match: 17. Per the germline V gene, CDR1 is MDHEN and CDR2 is SYDVKM.